What follows are 17 T cell receptor beta chains derived from one specimen sequenced in a study of PD-1 blockade in classical Hodgkin lymphoma. Generated by immunoSEQ multiplex PCR, the TCRdb table keeps only in-frame clones and is missing some. Seen here are 55,000 to 75,000 clones, more than 85% observed once, and the top ten hold under 9.5%. Every patient relapsed after autologous stem cell transplantation, and brentuximab vedotin exposure varied. Sequences were derived from peripheral blood mononuclear cells (PBMCs), sampled at baseline. These TCRs come from a human donor with classical Hodgkin lymphoma.

The chain recombines TRBV13 with TRBJ1-2; D gene ambiguous. V lost 3 bases, J lost 6 bases, and 8 bases lay in between. This CDR3 is 12 amino acids long. Germline lookup yields CDR1 PRHDT and CDR2 FYEKMQ (reference sequence). The CDR3 nucleotides read TGTGCCAGCAGCTTGCCTCCCGATGGCTACACCTTC. Translating it yields CASSLPPDGYTF.

The genes are TRBV2 and TRBJ2-7; the D is unclear. The CDR3 is made up of 11 amino acids. Germline assignment: CDR1 SNHLY and CDR2 FYNNEI. The germline V and J ends were trimmed by 6 bases and 3 bases, with 6 bases remaining between them. CDR3 DNA sequence: TGTGCCAGCAGGAGGAGCTACGAGCAGTACTTC. Its translation is CASRRSYEQYF.

V is TRBV4-1 and J is TRBJ2-7, with D possibly TRBD2 on 5 matching bases. V lost 8 bases and J lost 2, with 13 bases in between. CDR1 is MGHRA and CDR2 is YSYEKL in the germline V gene. This CDR3 region has 13 residues. The CDR3 bases are TGCGCCAGCGGGCCCGGGGAAACCTACGAGCAGTACTTC. Encoded protein: CASGPGETYEQYF.

This sequence joins TRBV11-2 and TRBJ1-2; D remains ambiguous. The CDR3 contains 15 residues. The V end was cut by 6 bases, the J end by 4 bases, with 18 bases between. The V gene's germline CDR1 is SGHAT and CDR2 FQNNGV. CDR3 sequence (DNA): TGTGCCAGCAGAAGGGTTGGCGAGAGATCCTATGGCTACACCTTC. Its protein is CASRRVGERSYGYTF.

The rearrangement links TRBV19 to TRBJ2-3; D is unclear. CDR3 size: 16 residues. Trimming removed 3 bases at V and 0 bases at J, with 13 bases between. Germline CDR1 and CDR2: LNHDA and SQIVND (reference sequence). The CDR3 loop is CASSMTTTASTDTQYF. The CDR3 nucleotides are TGTGCCAGTAGTATGACAACCACAGCTAGCACAGATACGCAGTATTTT. Looking up the rest from reference TRBV19 and TRBJ2-3 gives the full variable domain: DGGITQSPKYLFRKEGQNVTLSCEQNLNHDAMYWYRQDPGQGLRLIYYSQIVNDFQKGDIAEGYSVSREKKESFPLTVTSAQKNPTAFYLCASSMTTTASTDTQYFGPGTRLTVL.

This clone showed up just a few times. This chain links TRBV27 with TRBJ2-7; D remains ambiguous. The CDR3 is 15 residues long. V shed 5 bases and J shed 0 bases, with 14 bases lying between them. The germline gives CDR1 MNHEY, CDR2 SMNVEV (reference sequence). The CDR3 is CASSLRHASSYEQYF. The CDR3 region has the DNA TGTGCCAGCAGTCTCCGACACGCGAGCTCCTACGAGCAGTACTTC.

V is TRBV6-4 and J is TRBJ2-5; tentatively, D is TRBD1 or TRBD2 (5 bases each). This CDR3 spans 16 amino acids. The V gene lost 10 bases and the J gene lost 1 base, with 22 bases spanning the gap. The germline gives CDR1 MRHNA, CDR2 SNTAGT. CDR3 sequence reads: CANTPNRGLIQETQYF. The CDR3 nucleotides read TGTGCCAACACTCCGAACCGGGGCCTGATCCAAGAGACCCAGTACTTC.

The chain couples TRBV9 to TRBJ1-1; 8 bases fit TRBD1. The CDR3 consists of 13 residues. Unmatched junction bases numbered 2, after V lost 4 bases and J lost 3 bases. Germline CDR1 and CDR2: SGDLS and YYNGEE. The CDR3 region is CASSQGADTEAFF. Here the CDR3 DNA reads TGTGCCAGCAGCCAGGGGGCTGACACTGAAGCTTTCTTT.

V is TRBV27 and J is TRBJ2-1, with D uncertain. Germline assignment: CDR1 MNHEY and CDR2 SMNVEV (reference sequence). The CDR3 has 13 amino acids. V gave up 5 bases and J gave up 0 bases, with 5 bases separating them. The CDR3 reads CASSQSSYNEQFF. The CDR3 nucleotides read TGTGCCAGCAGTCAAAGCTCCTACAATGAGCAGTTCTTC.

The rearrangement joins TRBV5-4 to TRBJ2-3; 9 bases map to TRBD2. Germline V gene lookup returns CDR1 SGHNT and CDR2 YYREEE (reference sequence). The CDR3 length is 14 residues. Trimming took 0 bases from V and 5 from J; bases not matched to a gene: 1. The DNA of the CDR3 is TGTGCCAGCAGCTTGGTGACTAGCGGAGATACGCAGTATTTT. This sequence encodes CASSLVTSGDTQYF.

The chain combines TRBV19 with TRBJ1-5, with TRBD1 matching over 7 bases. V lost 1 base and J lost 0; bases outside the gene matches: 12. The CDR3 has 19 residues. CDR1 is LNHDA and CDR2 is SQIVND in the germline V gene (reference sequence). DNA for the CDR3: TGTGCCAGTAGTATAGTAGAGACAGGGATACTTTATAGCAATCAGCCCCAGCATTTT. Its translation: CASSIVETGILYSNQPQHF. Based on the CDR3 plus reference TRBV19 and TRBJ1-5, the full variable domain is DGGITQSPKYLFRKEGQNVTLSCEQNLNHDAMYWYRQDPGQGLRLIYYSQIVNDFQKGDIAEGYSVSREKKESFPLTVTSAQKNPTAFYLCASSIVETGILYSNQPQHFGDGTRLSIL.

The chain uses TRBV7-2 and TRBJ2-7; TRBD2 might be the D (6 bases). The V gene's germline CDR1 is SGHTA and CDR2 FQGNSA. The CDR3 contains 14 residues. V was cut by 3 bases and J by 6 bases, with 15 bases left in between. The CDR3 nucleotides are TGTGCCAGCAGCTTGGGGGAGGTCCTTGGCGAGCAGTACTTC. Translated: CASSLGEVLGEQYF.

The chain employs TRBV7-3 and TRBJ2-2; 12 bases are a match to TRBD2. The CDR3 totals 17 residues. Looked up from germline, CDR1 is SGHTA and CDR2 is FQGTGA. The J segment lost 2 bases and the V segment lost 3 bases, leaving 4 bases of the junction unmatched. In nucleotides, the CDR3 is TGTGCCAGCAGCTTTCTGGGACTAGCGGGCAACACCGGGGAGCTGTTTTTT. Protein: CASSFLGLAGNTGELFF.

This chain connects TRBV11-2 to TRBJ2-1; perhaps D is TRBD1 or TRBD2 (5 bases each). This CDR3 has 15 residues. V lost 0 bases, J lost 14 bases, and 20 bases lay in between. In germline, CDR1 is SGHAT, CDR2 FQNNGV. The CDR3 coding sequence is TGTGCCAGCAGCTTAGATATCTCTCGGGGCTCGGGCGAGTTCTTC. Protein product: CASSLDISRGSGEFF.

J is TRBJ2-3 and V is TRBV7-9, with D hard to call. V was pared by 3 bases and J by 0 bases, with 16 bases between. CDR1 and CDR2 from the germline V gene are SEHNR and FQNEAQ (reference sequence). CDR3 length: 17 residues. The CDR3 loop reads CASSFPKDGASTDTQYF. Written as DNA, the CDR3 is TGTGCCAGCAGCTTCCCCAAGGACGGTGCTAGCACAGATACGCAGTATTTT.

This chain links TRBV7-8 with TRBJ2-7; TRBD1 matches at 9 bases. CDR1 and CDR2 (germline): SGHVS, FQNEAQ. This CDR3 is built from 15 residues. Trimming took 5 bases from V and 2 from J; bases not matched to a gene: 7. In DNA form, the CDR3 reads TGTGCCAGCAGCCCACGCACAGGGGGCCCCTACGAGCAGTACTTC. It is translated as CASSPRTGGPYEQYF. The full variable domain, completed using reference TRBV7-8 and TRBJ2-7, is GAGVSQSPRYKVAKRGQDVALRCDPISGHVSLFWYQQALGQGPEFLTYFQNEAQLDKSGLPSDRFFAERPEGSVSTLKIQRTQQEDSAVYLCASSPRTGGPYEQYFGPGTRLTVT.

The chain uses TRBV7-9 and TRBJ2-3; the D gene is possibly TRBD1 (6 bases). Germline V gene data show CDR1 as SEHNR and CDR2 as FQNEAQ (reference sequence). The CDR3 spans 14 residues. Trimming stripped 5 bases from V and 2 bases from J, with 11 bases between. The CDR3: CASSPRGYTDTQYF. The CDR3 bases are TGTGCCAGCAGCCCAAGGGGGTACACAGATACGCAGTATTTT.